In this sample, the clone carrying this T cell receptor beta chain turned up a few times. Antigen specificity is unknown. This record belongs to a study of CD8 T cells in ankylosing spondylitis. Germline V CDR1 and CDR2: LGHNT, FRNRAP. Trimming cost V 4 bases and J 2 bases, with 13 bases left between them. The CDR3 spans 15 residues. MiXCR, run by TCRdb on the 5' RACE reads, gives a single entry per CDR3 protein. The data hold about 360,000 distinct CDR3 sequences, with 20% to 25% observed a single time. Study findings and constraints: Significant enrichment of disease-linked clones was reportedly seen in matched ankylosing spondylitis synovial fluid. For ankylosing spondylitis blood, a TCR beta motif of fewer than 10 highly homologous variants appeared characteristic.

Sequenced input: blood, either unsorted or a sorted T cell fraction (not recorded which). The sequence was obtained from a male donor with ankylosing spondylitis or in good health (not recorded which). The rearrangement joins TRBV12-5 to TRBJ2-3; D may be TRBD2 (6 bases). The CDR3 sequence is CASGSGAGFTDTQYF. The CDR3 DNA is TGTGCTAGTGGTTCCGGCGCGGGATTCACAGATACGCAGTATTTT.